This TCR beta chain stems from a study of T cells in Graves' hyperthyroidism and ophthalmopathy. Authors of the study amplified TCR beta CDR3 regions from RNA transcripts. With the HTBI primer set, the TCR CDR3 went through a first round of RT-PCR. TCRdb reanalysed the multiplex PCR reads using MiXCR and keeps one entry per CDR3 protein. The sample contains 490,000 or so distinct CDR3 sequences, less than 25% of which appear only once. From germline, CDR1 is SGHRS and CDR2 YFSETQ. Trimming left V 4 bases short and J 9 bases short, with 17 bases between. The CDR3 runs to 13 residues. This clonotype turned up a few times.

The specimen was blood. The genes are TRBV5-1 and TRBJ2-7; no definite D call. This sequence was found in a woman in her 70s with Graves' ophthalmopathy. CDR3 bases: TGCGCCAGCAGCCTGACCGAGACGATGGGGCAGTACTTC. Its translation is CASSLTETMGQYF. The complete variable domain, with remaining parts taken from reference TRBV5-1 and TRBJ2-7, reads KAGVTQTPRYLIKTRGQQVTLSCSPISGHRSVSWYQQTPGQGLQFLFEYFSETQRNKGNFPGRFSGRQFSNSRSEMNVSTLELGDSALYLCASSLTETMGQYFGPGTRLTVT.